One T cell receptor beta chain is described in this entry. CDR1 SGHVS and CDR2 FNYEAQ come from the germline V gene. With V trimmed by 1 base and J by 3 bases, 6 bases remained unmatched. The CDR3 is 17 amino acids. The sample belongs to a study of shared clonotypes between healthy human individuals. TCRdb's copy holds only in-frame clones and misses some; the assay was immunoSEQ multiplex PCR. Here the sample spans a few million clones, approximately 96% being singletons. The receptor comes from a man between 18 and 29 years old in good health. This chain links TRBV7-6 with TRBJ2-3; 11 nucleotides match TRBD2. Sequencing was carried out using naive CD4+ T cells sorted from blood. Subset denoted: CD45RA+ positively selected. The CDR3, as DNA: TGTGCCAGCAGCTTAGTGTCTAGCGGGGGGACTACAGATACGCAGTATTTT. Translated: CASSLVSSGGTTDTQYF.